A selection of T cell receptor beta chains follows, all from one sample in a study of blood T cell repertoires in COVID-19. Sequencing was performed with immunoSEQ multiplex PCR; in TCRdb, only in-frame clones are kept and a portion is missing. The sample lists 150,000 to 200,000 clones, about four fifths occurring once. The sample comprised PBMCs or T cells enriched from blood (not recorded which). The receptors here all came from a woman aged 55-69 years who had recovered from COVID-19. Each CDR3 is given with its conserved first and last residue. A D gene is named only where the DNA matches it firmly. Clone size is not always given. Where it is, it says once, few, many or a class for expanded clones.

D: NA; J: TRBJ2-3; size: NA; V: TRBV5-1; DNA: TGCGCCAGCAGCGTATTCGACTCCCCGGAGGATACGCAGTATTTT; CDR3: CASSVFDSPEDTQYF
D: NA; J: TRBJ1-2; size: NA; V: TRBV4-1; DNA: TGCGCCAGCAGCCAAGCGGTCAGGATATATGGCTACACCTTC; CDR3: CASSQAVRIYGYTF
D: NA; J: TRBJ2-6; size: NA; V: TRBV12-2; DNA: TGTGCAAGTCGCTTAGCGCGGAGGGATGGACAGGGGGCATCCGGGGCCAACGTCCTGACTTTC; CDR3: CASRLARRDGQGASGANVLTF
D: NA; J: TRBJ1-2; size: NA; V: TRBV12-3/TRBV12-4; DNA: TGTGCCAGCAGTTTATCCAGTATTCAAGGCTACACCTTC; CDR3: CASSLSSIQGYTF
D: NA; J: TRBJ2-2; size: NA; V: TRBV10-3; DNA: TGTGCCATCAGTGACCCGGGACAGAACACCGGGGAGCTGTTTTTT; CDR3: CAISDPGQNTGELFF
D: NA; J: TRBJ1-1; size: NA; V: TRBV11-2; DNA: TGTGCCAGCAGCTTAGAGGGGCAGGGGTGGACTGAAGCTTTCTTT; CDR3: CASSLEGQGWTEAFF
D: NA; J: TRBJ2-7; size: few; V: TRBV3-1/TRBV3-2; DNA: TGTGCCAGCAGCCCAGGGTTCGCCTACGAGCAGTACTTC; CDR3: CASSPGFAYEQYF
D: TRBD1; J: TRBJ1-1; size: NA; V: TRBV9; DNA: TGTGCCAGCAGCGGAGACAGGGCGAACACTGAAGCTTTCTTT; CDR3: CASSGDRANTEAFF
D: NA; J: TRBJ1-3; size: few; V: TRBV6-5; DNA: TGTGCCACCTCTCTTGGGTTGAGGTCGGACACCATATATTTT; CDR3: CATSLGLRSDTIYF
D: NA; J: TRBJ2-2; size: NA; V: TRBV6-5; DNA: TGTGCCAGCACTCAAACATACCTGATCACCGGGGAGCTGTTTTTT; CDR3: CASTQTYLITGELFF
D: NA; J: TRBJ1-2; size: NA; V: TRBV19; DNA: TGTGCCAGTAGTATCCCGGGTCTCTATGGCTACACCTTC; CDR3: CASSIPGLYGYTF
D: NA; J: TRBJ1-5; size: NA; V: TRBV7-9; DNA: TGTGCCAGCAGCTCCGTCCCCTTCAACAGGGTCGGTCAGCCCCAGCATTTT; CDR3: CASSSVPFNRVGQPQHF
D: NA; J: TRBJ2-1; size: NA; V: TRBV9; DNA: TGTGCCAGCAGCCACTCAAGACAGGAGTCCTACAATGAGCAGTTCTTC; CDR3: CASSHSRQESYNEQFF
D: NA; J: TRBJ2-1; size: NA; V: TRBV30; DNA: TGTGCCTGGAGGGGGACTTACTCCTACAATGAGCAGTTCTTC; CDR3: CAWRGTYSYNEQFF
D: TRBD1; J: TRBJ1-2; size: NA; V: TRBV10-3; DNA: TGTGCCATCAGTGAGGACAGGGACTATGGCTACACCTTC; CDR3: CAISEDRDYGYTF
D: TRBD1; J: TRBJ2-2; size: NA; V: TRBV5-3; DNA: TGTGCCAGAAGCCCGGGGGACAGGGGTTACGGGGAGCTGTTTTTT; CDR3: CARSPGDRGYGELFF
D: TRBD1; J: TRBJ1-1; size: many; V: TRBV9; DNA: TGTGCCAGCAGCGGCGGACAGGGGGGCACTGAAGCTTTCTTT; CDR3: CASSGGQGGTEAFF
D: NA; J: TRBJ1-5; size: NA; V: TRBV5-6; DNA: TGTGCCAGCAGCTACGCGACAGGCTCCCAGCCCCAGCATTTT; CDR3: CASSYATGSQPQHF
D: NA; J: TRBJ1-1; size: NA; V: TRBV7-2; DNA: TGTGCCAGCGACCTCGCCGCCGGACAGAGTGAAGCTTTCTTT; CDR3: CASDLAAGQSEAFF
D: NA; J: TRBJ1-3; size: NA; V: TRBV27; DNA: TGTGCCAGCAGTCTGAGGCCCTCCTCTGGAAACACCATATATTTT; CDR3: CASSLRPSSGNTIYF
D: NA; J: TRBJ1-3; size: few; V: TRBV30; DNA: TGTGCCTGGACATCGGGGGTCGGAAACACCATATATTTT; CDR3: CAWTSGVGNTIYF
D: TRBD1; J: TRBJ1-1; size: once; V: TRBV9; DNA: TGTGCCAGCAGCGTAGTATTGCGGGACAGCGCGATGAACACTGAAGCTTTCTTT; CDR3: CASSVVLRDSAMNTEAFF
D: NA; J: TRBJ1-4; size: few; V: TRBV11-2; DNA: TGTGCCAGCAGCTATACAGTGGAAAAACTGTTTTTT; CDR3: CASSYTVEKLFF
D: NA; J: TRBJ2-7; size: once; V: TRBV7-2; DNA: TGTGCCAGCAGCTTACAGGGGAGCGAGCAGTACTTC; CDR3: CASSLQGSEQYF
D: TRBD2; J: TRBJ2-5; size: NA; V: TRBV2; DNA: TGTGCCAGCAGTGACAGCGGGGGTGTAAAAGAGACCCAGTACTTC; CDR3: CASSDSGGVKETQYF
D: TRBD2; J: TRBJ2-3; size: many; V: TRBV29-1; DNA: TGCAGCGTTTTAGGGACTAGCGGGGGGGCCGATACGCAGTATTTT; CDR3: CSVLGTSGGADTQYF
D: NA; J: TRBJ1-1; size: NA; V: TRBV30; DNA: TGTGCCTGGAACTTCGGTAACACTGAAGCTTTCTTT; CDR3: CAWNFGNTEAFF
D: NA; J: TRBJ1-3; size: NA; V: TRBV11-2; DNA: TGTGCCACGACAAAAAGTTTCTCTGGAAACACCATATATTTT; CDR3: CATTKSFSGNTIYF
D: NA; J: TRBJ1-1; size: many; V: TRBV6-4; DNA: TGTGCCAGCAGTGACTCGAGCATCGGCACTGAAGCTTTCTTT; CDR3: CASSDSSIGTEAFF
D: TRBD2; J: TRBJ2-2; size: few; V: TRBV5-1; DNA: TGCGCCAGCAGCTTGGGCCTAGCGGGGGGCGTCGGGGAGCTGTTTTTT; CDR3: CASSLGLAGGVGELFF
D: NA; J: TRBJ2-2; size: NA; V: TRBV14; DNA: TGTGCCAGCAGTCCACGTCAAAGGCGGACGAACACCGGGGAGCTGTTTTTT; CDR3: CASSPRQRRTNTGELFF
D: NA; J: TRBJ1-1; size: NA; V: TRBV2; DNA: TGTGCCAGCAGTTTTGGACAGAGGAACACTGAAGCTTTCTTT; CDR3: CASSFGQRNTEAFF
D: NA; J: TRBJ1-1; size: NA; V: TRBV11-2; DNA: TGTGCCAGCAGCTTAGGAGTAACGCCTTTCTTT; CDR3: CASSLGVTPFF
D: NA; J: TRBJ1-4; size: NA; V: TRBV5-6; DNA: TGTGCCAGCAGCTTGGAAGGGAGTTTGACTGAAAAACTGTTTTTT; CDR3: CASSLEGSLTEKLFF
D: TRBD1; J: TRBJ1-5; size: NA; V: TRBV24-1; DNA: TGTGCCACCAGTGAGGGACAGGGTCCGGGCTGGTTGGGCAATCAGCCCCAGCATTTT; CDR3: CATSEGQGPGWLGNQPQHF
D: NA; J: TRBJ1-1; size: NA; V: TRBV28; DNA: TGTGCCAGCAGTTTGGGGGAGGGATTCTACACTGAAGCTTTCTTT; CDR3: CASSLGEGFYTEAFF
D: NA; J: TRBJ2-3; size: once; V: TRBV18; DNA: TGTGCCAGCTCACTATCTGAGGTCGCGGACACAGATACGCAGTATTTT; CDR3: CASSLSEVADTDTQYF
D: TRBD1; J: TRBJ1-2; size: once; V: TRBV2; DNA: TGTGCCAGCAGTAAGGACAGGGAAGGCTACACCTTC; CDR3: CASSKDREGYTF
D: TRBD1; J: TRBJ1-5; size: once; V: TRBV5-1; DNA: TGCGCCAGCAGCTTCGCAGGGGGACAGCCCCAGCATTTT; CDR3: CASSFAGGQPQHF
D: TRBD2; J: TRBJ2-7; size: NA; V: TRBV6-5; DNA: TGTGCCAGCCACCCCGCTGGGGGGGCCTACGAGCAGTACTTC; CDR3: CASHPAGGAYEQYF
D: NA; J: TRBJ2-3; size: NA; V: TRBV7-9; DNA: TGTGCCAGCAGCTTAGCGGACAGAGCCCAAAGGCAGTATTTT; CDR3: CASSLADRAQRQYF
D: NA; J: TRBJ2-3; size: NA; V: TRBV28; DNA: TGTGCCAGCAGTTTAGGAACTAGGACAGATACGCAGTATTTT; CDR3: CASSLGTRTDTQYF
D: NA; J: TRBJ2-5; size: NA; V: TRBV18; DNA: TGTGCCAGCTCACAATATACAGAGATCCAAGAGACCCAGTACTTC; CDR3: CASSQYTEIQETQYF
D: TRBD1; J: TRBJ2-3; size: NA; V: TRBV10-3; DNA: TGTGCCATCAGAGATCAGGGGGTGGATACGCAGTATTTT; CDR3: CAIRDQGVDTQYF
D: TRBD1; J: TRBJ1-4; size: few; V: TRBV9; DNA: TGTGCCAGCAGCGTAGAGGGACAGAATAATGAAAAACTGTTTTTT; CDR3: CASSVEGQNNEKLFF
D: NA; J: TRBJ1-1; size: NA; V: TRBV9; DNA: TGTGCCAGCAGCGTAGTTTCAGGTTATGGCACTGAAGCTTTCTTT; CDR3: CASSVVSGYGTEAFF
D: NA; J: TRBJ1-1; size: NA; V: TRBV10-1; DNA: TGCGCCAGCAGACAGGGACAGAACACTGAAGCTTTCTTT; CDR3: CASRQGQNTEAFF
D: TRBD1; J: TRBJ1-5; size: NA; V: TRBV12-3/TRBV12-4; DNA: TGTGCCAGCAGCCCAGGGGGGCCCCAGCATTTT; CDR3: CASSPGGPQHF
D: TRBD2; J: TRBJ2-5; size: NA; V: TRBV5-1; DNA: TGCGCCAGCAGCTTGGCCGGGACTAGCGGCCAAGAGACCCAGTACTTC; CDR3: CASSLAGTSGQETQYF
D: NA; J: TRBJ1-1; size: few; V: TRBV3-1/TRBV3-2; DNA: TGTGCCAGCAGCCCCAGGCGGGACTCTGAAGCTTTCTTT; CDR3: CASSPRRDSEAFF
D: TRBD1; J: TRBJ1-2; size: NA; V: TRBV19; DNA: TGTGCCAGTAGTCCGGACAGGGGTTGGAACTATGGCTACACCTTC; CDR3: CASSPDRGWNYGYTF
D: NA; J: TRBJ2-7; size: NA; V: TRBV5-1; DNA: TGCGCCAGCAGCTTGCCAGGGACCTACGAGCAGTACTTC; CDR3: CASSLPGTYEQYF
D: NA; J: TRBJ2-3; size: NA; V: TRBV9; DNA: TGTGCCAGCAGCGTAGATTCGGGAGCCTATACGCAGTATTTT; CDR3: CASSVDSGAYTQYF
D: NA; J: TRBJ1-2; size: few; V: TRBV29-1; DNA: TGCAGCCCCCATGCCGGGTCACCATCCTATGGCTACACCTTC; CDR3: CSPHAGSPSYGYTF
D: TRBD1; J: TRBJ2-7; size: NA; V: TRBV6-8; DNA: TGTGCCAGGGCCTGGACAGGCCGTTCCTACGAGCAGTACTTC; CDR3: CARAWTGRSYEQYF
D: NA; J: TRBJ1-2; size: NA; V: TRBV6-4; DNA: TGTGCCAGCAGTGACTCGGGGGACAATCCCTATGGCTACACCTTC; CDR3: CASSDSGDNPYGYTF
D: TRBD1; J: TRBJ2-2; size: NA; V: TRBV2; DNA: TGTGCCAGCAACCCGGACAGGGCCGGGGAGCTGTTTTTT; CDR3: CASNPDRAGELFF
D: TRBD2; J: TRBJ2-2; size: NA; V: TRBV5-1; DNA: TGCGCCAGCAGCACGGGACTAGCCGGGGAGCTGTTTTTT; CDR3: CASSTGLAGELFF